This T cell receptor beta chain was sequenced during a study of blood T cell repertoires in COVID-19. Study as a whole: Sources were T cells, B-cell-depleted T cells, or PBMCs; the material itself was cDNA or gDNA.

Participants were placed into cohorts based on the clinical history they reported. Germline CDR1 and CDR2: DFQATT and SNEGSKA (reference sequence). Trimming removed 3 bases at V and 8 bases at J, with 20 bases between. The CDR3 sequence is 15 residues long. Sequencing was performed with immunoSEQ multiplex PCR; in TCRdb, only in-frame clones are kept and a portion is missing. The data contain approximately 250,000 clones, more than 85% of them singletons. The sequencing sample was made of PBMCs or T cells enriched from blood (not recorded which). This sequence originates from a woman in her twenties or thirties who had recovered from COVID-19. The rearrangement uses TRBV20-1 and TRBJ2-1, with a weak D call TRBD2 (6 bases). CDR3 coding DNA: TGCAGTGCTAGTCGTCGGGTCGGGGGTTACGATGAGCAGTTCTTC. Its translation is CSASRRVGGYDEQFF.